These 2 T cell receptor beta chains originate from one sample sequenced in a study of identical twins. Each CDR3 protein is one row after TCRdb ran MiXCR on the 5' RACE reads. The sample holds hundreds of thousands of distinct CDR3 sequences, 21% seen once. These same data were also listed under a study on T cells expressing NK-cell markers.

Sequenced material: PBMCs. The receptors come from a woman aged 18-35 years in good health.

The CDR3 DNA sequence: TGTGCCCCCAGCAGCTTAGGTCCTAGCGATAACAATGAGCAGTTCTTC. Protein: CAPSSLGPSDNNEQFF. The chain combines TRBV7-9 with TRBJ2-1; the D gene is possibly TRBD2 (6 bases). The V and J ends lost 11 bases and 5 bases respectively, with 25 bases between them. This CDR3 spans 16 amino acids. Germline-derived CDR1 and CDR2 are SEHNR and FQNEAQ (reference sequence).

This clonotype was seen a handful of times. The chain joins TRBV11-2 to TRBJ2-1; TRBD2 agrees at 14 bases. Losses at the gene ends were 5 bases for V and 4 bases for J; bases not matched to a gene: 16. Germline loops: CDR1 SGHAT, CDR2 FQNNGV. This CDR3 contains 20 residues. The DNA of the CDR3 is TGTGCCAGCAGCACGCCCACGGGACTAGCGGGAGCGACCTCTTACAATGAGCAGTTCTTC. It specifies CASSTPTGLAGATSYNEQFF.